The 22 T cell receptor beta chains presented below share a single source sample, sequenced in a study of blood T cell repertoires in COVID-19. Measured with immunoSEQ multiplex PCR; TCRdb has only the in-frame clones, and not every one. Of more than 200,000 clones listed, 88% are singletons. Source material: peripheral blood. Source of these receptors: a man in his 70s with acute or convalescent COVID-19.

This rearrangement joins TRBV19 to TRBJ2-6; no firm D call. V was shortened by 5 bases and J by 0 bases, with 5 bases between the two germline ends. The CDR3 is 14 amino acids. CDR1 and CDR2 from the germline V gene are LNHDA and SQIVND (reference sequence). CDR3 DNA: TGTGCCAGTAGTCCCCACTCTGGGGCCAACGTCCTGACTTTC. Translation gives CASSPHSGANVLTF.

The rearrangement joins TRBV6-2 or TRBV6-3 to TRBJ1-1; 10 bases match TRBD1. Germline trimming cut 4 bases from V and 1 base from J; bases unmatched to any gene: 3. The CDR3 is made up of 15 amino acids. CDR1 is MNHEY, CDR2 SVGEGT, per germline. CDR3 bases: TGTGCCAGCAGTTCCAGGACAGGGGGGAACACTGAAGCTTTCTTT. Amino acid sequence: CASSSRTGGNTEAFF.

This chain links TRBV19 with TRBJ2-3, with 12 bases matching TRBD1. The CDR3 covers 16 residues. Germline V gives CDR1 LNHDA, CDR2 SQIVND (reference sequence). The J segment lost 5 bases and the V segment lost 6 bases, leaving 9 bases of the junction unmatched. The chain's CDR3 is CASRSPGQGAGDTQYF. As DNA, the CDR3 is TGTGCCAGTAGATCACCGGGACAGGGGGCTGGAGATACGCAGTATTTT.

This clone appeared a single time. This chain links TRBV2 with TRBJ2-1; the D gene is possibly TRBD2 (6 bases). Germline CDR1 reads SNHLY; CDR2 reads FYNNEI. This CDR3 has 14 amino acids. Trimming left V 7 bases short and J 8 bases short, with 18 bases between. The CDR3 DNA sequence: TGTGCCAGCATGGTGGCGGGAAGGTCTCATGAGCAGTTCTTC. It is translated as CASMVAGRSHEQFF.

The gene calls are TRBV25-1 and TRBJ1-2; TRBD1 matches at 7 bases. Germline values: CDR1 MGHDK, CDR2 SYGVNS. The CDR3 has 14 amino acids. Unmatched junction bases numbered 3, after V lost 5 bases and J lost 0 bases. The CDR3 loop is CASSYGQANYGYTF. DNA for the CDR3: TGTGCCAGCAGTTACGGACAGGCTAACTATGGCTACACCTTC.

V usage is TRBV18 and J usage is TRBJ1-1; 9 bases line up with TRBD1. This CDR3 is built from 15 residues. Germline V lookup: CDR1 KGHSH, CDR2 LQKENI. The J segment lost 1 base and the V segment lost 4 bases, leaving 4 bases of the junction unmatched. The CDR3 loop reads CASSHPTGGNTEAFF. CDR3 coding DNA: TGTGCCAGCTCACACCCGACAGGGGGGAACACTGAAGCTTTCTTT. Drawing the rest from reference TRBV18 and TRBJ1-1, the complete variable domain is NAGVMQNPRHLVRRRGQEARLRCSPMKGHSHVYWYRQLPEEGLKFMVYLQKENIIDESGMPKERFSAEFPKEGPSILRIQQVVRGDSAAYFCASSHPTGGNTEAFFGQGTRLTVV.

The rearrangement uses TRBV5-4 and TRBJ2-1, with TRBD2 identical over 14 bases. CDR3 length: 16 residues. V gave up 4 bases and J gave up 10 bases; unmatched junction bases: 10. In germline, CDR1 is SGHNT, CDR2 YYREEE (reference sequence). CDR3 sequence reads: CASSASGTSGRHEQFF. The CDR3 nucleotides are TGTGCCAGCAGCGCCTCCGGGACTAGCGGGAGACACGAGCAGTTCTTC. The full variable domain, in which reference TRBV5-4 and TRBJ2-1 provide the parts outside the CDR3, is ETGVTQSPTHLIKTRGQQVTLRCSSQSGHNTVSWYQQALGQGPQFIFQYYREEENGRGNFPPRFSGLQFPNYSSELNVNALELDDSALYLCASSASGTSGRHEQFFGPGTRLTVL.

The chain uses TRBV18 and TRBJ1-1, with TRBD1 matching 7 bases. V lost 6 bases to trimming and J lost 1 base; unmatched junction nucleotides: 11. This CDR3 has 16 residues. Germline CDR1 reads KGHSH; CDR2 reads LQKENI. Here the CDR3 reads CASSPRGTAANTEAFF. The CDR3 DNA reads TGTGCCAGCTCGCCTCGCGGGACAGCGGCGAACACTGAAGCTTTCTTT.

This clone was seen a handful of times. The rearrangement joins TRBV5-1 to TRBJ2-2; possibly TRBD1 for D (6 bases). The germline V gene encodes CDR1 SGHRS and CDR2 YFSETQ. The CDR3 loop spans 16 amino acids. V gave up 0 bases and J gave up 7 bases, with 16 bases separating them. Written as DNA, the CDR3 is TGCGCCAGCAGCTTGGCCCAACAGGGCGTTGGCGGGGAGCTGTTTTTT. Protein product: CASSLAQQGVGGELFF.

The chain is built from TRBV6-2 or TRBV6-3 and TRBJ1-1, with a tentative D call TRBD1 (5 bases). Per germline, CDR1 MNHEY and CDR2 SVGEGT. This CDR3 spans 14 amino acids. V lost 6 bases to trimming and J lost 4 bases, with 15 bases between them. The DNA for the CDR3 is TGTGCCAGCAGCCCCCTAGGGGTGATCACTGAAGCTTTCTTT. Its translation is CASSPLGVITEAFF.

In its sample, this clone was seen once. The CDR3 coding sequence is TGTGCCAGCAGCCCCTACACCGGGGAGCTGTTTTTT. Translating it yields CASSPYTGELFF. The chain is built from TRBV7-9 and TRBJ2-2; no firm D call. The germline V gene encodes CDR1 SEHNR and CDR2 FQNEAQ (reference sequence). Between the trimmed V and J ends, which lost 5 bases and 3 bases, there was a span of 4 bases. The CDR3 has 12 residues. Full variable domain (rest looked up from reference TRBV7-9 and TRBJ2-2): DTGVSQNPRHKITKRGQNVTFRCDPISEHNRLYWYRQTLGQGPEFLTYFQNEAQLEKSRLLSDRFSAERPKGSFSTLEIQRTEQGDSAMYLCASSPYTGELFFGEGSRLTVL.

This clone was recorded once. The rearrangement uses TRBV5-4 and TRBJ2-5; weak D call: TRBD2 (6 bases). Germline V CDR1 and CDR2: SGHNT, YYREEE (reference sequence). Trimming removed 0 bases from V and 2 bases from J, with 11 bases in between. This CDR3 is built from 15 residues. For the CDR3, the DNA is TGTGCCAGCAGCTTGGGGTTAGCGGAACAAGAGACCCAGTACTTC. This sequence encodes CASSLGLAEQETQYF.

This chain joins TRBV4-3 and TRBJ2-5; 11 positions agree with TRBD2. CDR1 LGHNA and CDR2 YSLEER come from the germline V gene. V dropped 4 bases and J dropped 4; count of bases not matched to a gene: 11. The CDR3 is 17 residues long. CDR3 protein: CASSPQGLAGGVETQYF. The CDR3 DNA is TGCGCCAGCAGCCCCCAGGGCCTAGCGGGAGGCGTAGAGACCCAGTACTTC.

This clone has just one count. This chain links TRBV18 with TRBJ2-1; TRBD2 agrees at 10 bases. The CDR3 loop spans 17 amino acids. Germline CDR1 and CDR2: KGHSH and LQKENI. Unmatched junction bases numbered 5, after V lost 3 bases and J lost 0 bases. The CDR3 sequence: CASSPLAGASSYNEQFF. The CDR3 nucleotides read TGTGCCAGCTCACCCCTAGCGGGGGCAAGCTCCTACAATGAGCAGTTCTTC.

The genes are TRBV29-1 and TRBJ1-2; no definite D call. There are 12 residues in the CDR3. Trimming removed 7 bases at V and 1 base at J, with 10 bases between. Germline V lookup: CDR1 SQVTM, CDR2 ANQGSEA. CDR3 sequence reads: CSAAYGNYGYTF. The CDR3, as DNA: TGCAGCGCCGCGTACGGTAACTATGGCTACACCTTC.

The CDR3, as DNA: TGTGCCAGCAGCTTAATGCTAGCGGGGTCAACCGGGGAGCTGTTTTTT. Protein sequence: CASSLMLAGSTGELFF. This chain links TRBV7-3 with TRBJ2-2, with 9 bases aligning to TRBD2. The junction had 5 bases not matched to a gene; V was cut back by 1 base and J by 5 bases. The germline V gene encodes CDR1 SGHTA and CDR2 FQGTGA. The CDR3 spans 16 residues.

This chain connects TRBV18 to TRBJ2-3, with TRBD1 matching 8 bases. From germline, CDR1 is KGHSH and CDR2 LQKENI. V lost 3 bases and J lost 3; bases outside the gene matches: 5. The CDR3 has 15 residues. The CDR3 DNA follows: TGTGCCAGCTCACCGCCCACAGGGGGGACAGATACGCAGTATTTT. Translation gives CASSPPTGGTDTQYF. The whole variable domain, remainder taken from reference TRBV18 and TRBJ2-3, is NAGVMQNPRHLVRRRGQEARLRCSPMKGHSHVYWYRQLPEEGLKFMVYLQKENIIDESGMPKERFSAEFPKEGPSILRIQQVVRGDSAAYFCASSPPTGGTDTQYFGPGTRLTVL.

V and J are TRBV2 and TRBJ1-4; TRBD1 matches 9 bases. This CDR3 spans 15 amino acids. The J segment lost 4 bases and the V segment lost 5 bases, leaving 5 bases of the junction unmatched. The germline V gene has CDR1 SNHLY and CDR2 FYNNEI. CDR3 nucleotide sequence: TGTGCCAGCAGTACAGACAGGGGGTATAATGAAAAACTGTTTTTT. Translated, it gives CASSTDRGYNEKLFF. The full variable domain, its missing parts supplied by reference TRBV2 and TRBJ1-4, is EPEVTQTPSHQVTQMGQEVILRCVPISNHLYFYWYRQILGQKVEFLVSFYNNEISEKSEIFDDQFSVERPDGSNFTLKIRSTKLEDSAMYFCASSTDRGYNEKLFFGSGTQLSVL.

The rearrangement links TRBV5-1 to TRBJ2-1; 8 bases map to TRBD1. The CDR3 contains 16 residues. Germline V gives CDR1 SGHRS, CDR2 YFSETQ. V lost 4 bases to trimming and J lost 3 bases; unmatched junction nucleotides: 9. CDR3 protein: CASSPLPDRVYNEQFF. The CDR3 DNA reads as TGCGCCAGCAGCCCCCTCCCGGACAGGGTCTACAATGAGCAGTTCTTC.

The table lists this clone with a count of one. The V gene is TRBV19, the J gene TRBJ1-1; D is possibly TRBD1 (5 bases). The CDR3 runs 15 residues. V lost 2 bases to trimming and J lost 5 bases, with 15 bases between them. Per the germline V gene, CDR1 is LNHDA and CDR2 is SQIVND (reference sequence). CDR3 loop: CASSILAEGLTEAFF. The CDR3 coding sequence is TGTGCCAGTAGTATACTTGCGGAGGGGTTGACTGAAGCTTTCTTT. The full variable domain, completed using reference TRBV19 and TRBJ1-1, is DGGITQSPKYLFRKEGQNVTLSCEQNLNHDAMYWYRQDPGQGLRLIYYSQIVNDFQKGDIAEGYSVSREKKESFPLTVTSAQKNPTAFYLCASSILAEGLTEAFFGQGTRLTVV.

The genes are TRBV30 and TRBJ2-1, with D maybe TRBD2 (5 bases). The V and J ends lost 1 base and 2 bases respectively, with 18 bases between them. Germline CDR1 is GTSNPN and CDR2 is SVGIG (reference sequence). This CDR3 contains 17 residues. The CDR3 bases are TGTGCCTGGAGTGGGACGAGGAGGAAGGGAGCCTACAATGAGCAGTTCTTC. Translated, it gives CAWSGTRRKGAYNEQFF.

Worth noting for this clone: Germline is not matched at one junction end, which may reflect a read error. CDR3 sequence: CASSYSRTGEQYF. The DNA of the CDR3 is TGTGCCAGCAGCTACTCTCGGACAGGCGAGCAGTACTTC. The V gene is TRBV6-2 or TRBV6-3, the J gene TRBJ2-7, with TRBD1 matching 7 bases. The CDR3 extends over 13 amino acids. Germline V lookup: CDR1 MNHEY, CDR2 SVGEGT.